This paragraph reports one T cell receptor beta chain. No antigen is known for it. No much larger clone exists at a distance of one base, and base qualities are not known. This specimen belongs to a study of CD8+ T cells in alopecia areata listed by TCRdb under 2018. Regarding the study in general: The treated patients took part in an open-label pilot trial in which moderate-to-severe alopecia areata was treated with oral tofacitinib at 5 to 10 mg twice daily. Patients stayed on tofacitinib for 6 to 18 months and then had 6 months of follow-up off drug so that delayed response and recurrence could be assessed. The SALT score, which quantifies the percentage of affected scalp surface area, was used to measure disease severity in treated patients. High-throughput TCRbeta sequencing was used to examine T cell clonal expansion in alopecia areata in both the C3H/HeJ mouse model and human patients. On the human side, TCRbeta sequencing was run on scalp tissue and on sorted CD4+ and CD8+ peripheral blood T cells from healthy controls and from alopecia areata patients with either patchy or totalis/universalis disease. Biopsies were taken from tofacitinib-treated patients at baseline and again at 4 and 24 weeks into treatment, and several of those patients also had a later scalp biopsy. Clonality in the scalp was compared among normal scalp (n=4), patchy alopecia areata scalp (n=8), and alopecia totalis/universalis scalp (n=8). The RNA source kit depended on sample type: the PAXgene miRNA kit for fixed scalp, the miRNeasy kit for PBMCs, and the RNeasy kit for mouse skin. TCRbeta CDR3 regions were amplified by immunoSEQ multiplex PCR using 35 Vbeta forward and 13 Jbeta reverse primers.

What the time point label conveys for this sample: 24 weeks on oral tofacitinib. The treatment or condition label corresponds to: oral pan-JAK inhibitor, 5-10 mg twice daily. Peripheral blood and lesional scalp punch biopsies were obtained from patients with alopecia areata. After PBMCs were isolated by density centrifugation and stained for CD3, CD4 and CD8, a FACSAria was used to sort CD4+ and CD8+ T cells. General findings and caveats noted by the study authors: During tofacitinib treatment, many expanded lesional clones stuck around in both scalp and blood, and this persistence may partly explain why relapse happens after treatment is stopped. Because the treated cohort was small and included a single nonresponder, larger studies are needed to assess links between baseline CD8+ expansion and response. Scalp TCR repertoire analysis is complicated because resident alphabeta T cells in normal human skin are also sequenced, whereas mouse skin is dominated by gammadelta T cells. Compared with normal scalp, lesional scalp, particularly in alopecia totalis/universalis, had higher clonality and more expanded CD8+ clones, which suggests antigenic drive. Tofacitinib significantly decreased scalp clonality and the number of expanded CD8+ clones among the top 100 scalp clones. TCR sequences shared between patients were less clear than in mice, possibly partly because of HLA diversity in the patient population.

The CDR3 covers 12 residues, taking in both the cysteine and the phenylalanine. The only DNA kept is the CDR3, 36 bases in frame from the first base. V and J lose 3 bases and 15 bases, and a span of 16 bases separates them. Via the germline V gene, CDR1 is SGDLS and CDR2 YYNGEE. Receptor libraries were prepared by the immunoSEQ multiplex PCR assay. RNA was extracted from all samples and reverse transcribed into cDNA, which served as template for TCR sequencing. First-strand cDNA was synthesized using SuperScript III with a 2:1 mix of oligo-dT and random hexamers. A synthetic immune receptor repertoire was used to gauge amplification bias, and whatever bias remained was removed computationally. On the study's bioinformatics: After raw reads were preprocessed to remove errors, the CDR3 was defined following IMGT conventions as running from the conserved cysteine to phenylalanine. To get clonality, Shannon entropy was normalized by log2 of the number of productive unique TCRs and the result was subtracted from 1. CD4 or CD8 identity of scalp clones was inferred by cross-referencing scalp TCRbeta sequences with sorted blood CD4 and CD8 repertoires. TCRdb obtained this table from immuneACCESS and retained in-frame rearrangements with V and J assigned. These tables miss some clones; where compared with another copy, unresolved V genes account for less than half of the shortfall, and the remainder is unexplained. Clone size and V and J calls were adopted from that table, with D and trimming inferred from the DNA. This sample has some 80,000 clones in its table, and 66% of those were observed once. About a quarter of the sample belongs to the ten largest clones.

This TCR derives from a human donor with alopecia areata. The V gene is TRBV9 and the J gene is TRBJ2-1, with the D gene uncertain. The material was CD8+ T cells sorted from blood, obtained at week 24, from a patient treated with tofacitinib. The bases are TGTGCCAGCAGCGGTTTAGAGGCTCACCCGTTCTTC. Its product reads: CASSGLEAHPFF. Outside the CDR3, residues come from the reference TRBV9 and TRBJ2-1 proteins, so the full variable domain is: DSGVTQTPKHLITATGQRVTLRCSPRSGDLSVYWYQQSLDQGLQFLIQYYNGEERAKGNILERFSAQQFPDLHSELNLSSLELGDSALYFCASSGLEAHPFFGPGTRLTVL.